These 14 T cell receptor beta chains were sequenced from one sample in a study of blood T cell repertoires in COVID-19. The assay was immunoSEQ multiplex PCR, and TCRdb's table has in-frame clones only and misses some. Of about 500,000 clones in the sample, around 90% were seen once. Material: PBMCs or T cells enriched from blood (not recorded which). The origin of the receptors is a woman in her late teens or twenties who had recovered from COVID-19.

This sequence joins TRBV5-1 and TRBJ1-5, with unresolved D. Germline V gene lookup returns CDR1 SGHRS and CDR2 YFSETQ. The CDR3 extends over 15 amino acids. V gave up 5 bases and J gave up 0 bases, with 12 bases separating them. CDR3 sequence (DNA): TGCGCCAGCAGAGAGGGAACCCTTAGCAATCAGCCCCAGCATTTT. Its protein product is CASREGTLSNQPQHF.

This clone occurred a few times. The rearrangement uses TRBV28 and TRBJ1-5; 8 bases line up with TRBD1. Germline V gene data show CDR1 as MDHEN and CDR2 as SYDVKM. With 8 bases clipped from V and 5 bases from J, the junction kept 8 bases outside the gene matches. The CDR3 spans 14 residues. Written as DNA, the CDR3 is TGTGCCAGCGGGGCCCAGGGGGCGGATCAGCCCCAGCATTTT. Translating gives CASGAQGADQPQHF. The variable domain in full, completed from reference TRBV28 and TRBJ1-5, reads DVKVTQSSRYLVKRTGEKVFLECVQDMDHENMFWYRQDPGLGLRLIYFSYDVKMKEKGDIPEGYSVSREKKERFSLILESASTNQTSMYLCASGAQGADQPQHFGDGTRLSIL.

This rearrangement joins TRBV7-2 to TRBJ2-3; perhaps TRBD2 as D (5 bases). Germline V lookup: CDR1 SGHTA, CDR2 FQGNSA. Trimming shortened V by 1 base and J by 1 base, and 6 bases separated the two germline ends. The CDR3 contains 14 residues. In DNA, the CDR3 is TGTGCCAGCAGCTTAGGAGGGCGCACAGATACGCAGTATTTT. Its protein is CASSLGGRTDTQYF.

The chain carries TRBV7-9 and TRBJ2-5; D ambiguous. This CDR3 has 12 amino acids. CDR1 is SEHNR and CDR2 is FQNEAQ in the germline V gene (reference sequence). V was pared by 4 bases and J by 5 bases, with 8 bases between. The CDR3 sequence is CASSSGVETQYF. The CDR3 nucleotides are TGTGCCAGCAGCTCCGGAGTTGAGACCCAGTACTTC.

The chain employs TRBV7-2 and TRBJ1-1, with 10 bases lining up with TRBD1. CDR1 and CDR2 from the germline V gene are SGHTA and FQGNSA. J lost 10 bases, V lost 5 bases, and 13 bases had no gene match. The CDR3 is 15 residues long. DNA of the CDR3: TGTGCCAGCAGCCCCCCAGGTCGGACAGGGGGGGGAGCTTTCTTT. This gives the protein CASSPPGRTGGGAFF.

This clone was recorded a few times. The J gene is TRBJ1-4, the V gene TRBV7-4; tentatively, D is TRBD1 (5 bases). V was trimmed by 0 bases and J by 5 bases, leaving 16 bases between them. The CDR3 length is 17 residues. CDR1 and CDR2 from the germline V gene are SGHVT and SQSDAQ. CDR3 coding DNA: TGTGCCAGCAGCTTAGCGGGGCGGCAGCCGTTCAATGAAAAACTGTTTTTT. Translated, it gives CASSLAGRQPFNEKLFF. The variable domain in full, completed from reference TRBV7-4 and TRBJ1-4, reads GAGVSQSPRYKVAKRGRDVALRCDSISGHVTLYWYRQTLGQGSEVLTYSQSDAQRDKSGRPSGRFSAERPERSVSTLKIQRTEQGDSAVYLCASSLAGRQPFNEKLFFGSGTQLSVL.

The CDR3 is CASSSGTGQPQHF. The CDR3 DNA reads as TGTGCCAGCAGTTCAGGGACAGGACAGCCCCAGCATTTT. The chain links TRBV6-5 to TRBJ1-5; TRBD1 matches at 8 bases. The CDR3 sequence is 13 residues long. Losses at the gene ends were 4 bases for V and 7 bases for J; bases not matched to a gene: 3. Germline CDR1 reads MNHEY; CDR2 reads SVGAGI.

V usage is TRBV12-5 and J usage is TRBJ1-1, with TRBD1 matching over 8 bases. In germline, CDR1 is LGHNT, CDR2 FRNRAP. This CDR3 contains 14 residues. After removal of 3 bases from V and 6 bases from J, the junction contained 6 bases not matched to a gene. CDR3 sequence (DNA): TGTGCTAGTGGTTTAACAGGGGGTTTCGCTGAAGCTTTCTTT. It encodes CASGLTGGFAEAFF.

This chain joins TRBV29-1 and TRBJ1-2; D remains unclear. V lost 4 bases to trimming and J lost 1 base, with 16 bases between them. This CDR3 spans 15 amino acids. CDR1 is SQVTM, CDR2 ANQGSEA, per germline. The CDR3 bases are TGCAGCGTTGTCTCGGGATCGGATGGTAACTATGGCTACACCTTC. Residues: CSVVSGSDGNYGYTF.

The V and J genes are TRBV28 and TRBJ1-1; 7 nucleotides agree with TRBD1. V lost 4 bases, J lost 5 bases, and 10 bases stayed unmatched. The CDR3 runs 15 residues. Germline V gene lookup returns CDR1 MDHEN and CDR2 SYDVKM. The CDR3 DNA is TGTGCCAGCAGTTCCCCTTACAGGGGTGGAACTGAAGCTTTCTTT. Its translation is CASSSPYRGGTEAFF.

This chain uses TRBV10-3 with TRBJ2-3; TRBD2 agrees at 10 bases. Per germline, CDR1 ENHRY and CDR2 SYGVKD. CDR3 length: 16 residues. With 0 bases clipped from V and 4 bases from J, the junction kept 4 bases outside the gene matches. The CDR3 here is CAISESLAGVADTQYF. As DNA, the CDR3 is TGTGCCATCAGTGAGTCGCTAGCGGGGGTGGCAGATACGCAGTATTTT.

The chain combines TRBV15 with TRBJ2-2; 7 positions agree with TRBD2. The CDR3 is 18 amino acids. CDR1 and CDR2 (germline): LNHNV, YYDKDF (reference sequence). V was clipped by 5 bases and J by 2 bases; unmatched bases: 14. CDR3 residues: CATSRRLWAGVNTGELFF. The CDR3 bases are TGTGCCACCAGCCGACGACTATGGGCGGGGGTTAACACCGGGGAGCTGTTTTTT.

This clone came up once. The chain carries TRBV23-1 and TRBJ2-6; 8 nucleotides agree with TRBD1. TRBV23-1 is identified as an open reading frame with a role that is uncertain. The V gene end was trimmed by 0 bases and the J gene end by 0 bases; junction bases not matched to a gene: 7. CDR3 size: 19 residues. In nucleotides, the CDR3 is TGCGCCAGCAGTCAATCATGGACAGGGAATGACTCTGGGGCCAACGTCCTGACTTTC. Its translation: CASSQSWTGNDSGANVLTF.

This clone was observed once. J is TRBJ2-7 and V is TRBV10-2; 7 bases map to TRBD1. This CDR3 region has 12 residues. The ends lost 7 bases at V and 7 bases at J; junction bases unmatched: 7. The germline gives CDR1 WSHSY, CDR2 SAAADI. The DNA of the CDR3 is TGCGCCAGCAAAACAGGGGCGGAGGAGCAGTACTTC. Translating it yields CASKTGAEEQYF.